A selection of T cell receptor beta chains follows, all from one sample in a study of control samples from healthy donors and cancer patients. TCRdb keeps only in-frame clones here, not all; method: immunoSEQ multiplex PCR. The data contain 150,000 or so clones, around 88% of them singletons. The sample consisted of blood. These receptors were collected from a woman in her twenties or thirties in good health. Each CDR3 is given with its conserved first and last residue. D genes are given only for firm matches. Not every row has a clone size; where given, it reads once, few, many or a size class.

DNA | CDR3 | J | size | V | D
TGTGCCAGCAGTTTCAGGGGCGCGAACACTGAAGCTTTCTTT | CASSFRGANTEAFF | TRBJ1-1 | NA | TRBV27 | NA
TGCGCCAGCAGCCAAGAGGGCGGAGCTTTGTCGGCAGATACGCAGTATTTT | CASSQEGGALSADTQYF | TRBJ2-3 | NA | TRBV4-1 | NA
TGTGCCACCAGCCAGGGACCCGGGAATTACAATGAGCAGTTCTTC | CATSQGPGNYNEQFF | TRBJ2-1 | NA | TRBV15 | NA
TGTGCCAGCAGCGCGTGGGGACCGGACTATGGCTACACCTTC | CASSAWGPDYGYTF | TRBJ1-2 | once | TRBV7-2 | NA
TGCAGCGTTGAGACTACCAGGGGCCGCAGCACAGATACGCAGTATTTT | CSVETTRGRSTDTQYF | TRBJ2-3 | NA | TRBV29-1 | NA
TGCGCCAGCAGCCAAGATGCAGGAACTCCAGATACGCAGTATTTT | CASSQDAGTPDTQYF | TRBJ2-3 | NA | TRBV4-1 | NA
TGCGCCAGCAGCTTGGAACTGGGGCTCTACAATGAGCAGTTCTTC | CASSLELGLYNEQFF | TRBJ2-1 | NA | TRBV5-1 | NA
TGTGCCAGCAGACCTACTTCAGGCGCCGGGGAGCTGTTTTTT | CASRPTSGAGELFF | TRBJ2-2 | NA | TRBV11-3 | NA
TGTGCCACCAGTGATTTGCGCGGGAGCTCCTACAATGAGCAGTTCTTC | CATSDLRGSSYNEQFF | TRBJ2-1 | once | TRBV24-1 | TRBD2
TGTGCCAGTAGTTCCACGAGCCACTCTGGGGCCAACGTCCTGACTTTC | CASSSTSHSGANVLTF | TRBJ2-6 | NA | TRBV19 | NA
TGTGCCAGCCTAGACTACAGGGTCGGAAAACTGTTTTTT | CASLDYRVGKLFF | TRBJ1-4 | NA | TRBV28 | NA
TGTGCCACCCCTACAAACAATGAGCAGTTCTTC | CATPTNNEQFF | TRBJ2-1 | NA | TRBV24-1 | NA
TGTGCCAGCAGTGAAGACAGGGGGCCAGATACGCAGTATTTT | CASSEDRGPDTQYF | TRBJ2-3 | NA | TRBV6-1 | TRBD1
TGTGCCAGCAGCTTAGAGGGGGGCGCTAACTATGGCTACACCTTC | CASSLEGGANYGYTF | TRBJ1-2 | NA | TRBV7-9 | NA
TGTGCCAGCAGCCCGGGACTGGGTAATGAAAAACTGTTTTTT | CASSPGLGNEKLFF | TRBJ1-4 | once | TRBV7-2 | NA
TGCGCCAGCAGCCGGACTAGCCTTAGTATCCCAGATACGCAGTATTTT | CASSRTSLSIPDTQYF | TRBJ2-3 | NA | TRBV4-1 | TRBD2
TGTGCCAGCAGCTTAGAGGCGGGGGGCTGGAATGAGCAGTTCTTC | CASSLEAGGWNEQFF | TRBJ2-1 | NA | TRBV7-9 | TRBD2
TGTGCCAGCAGCTTGTATAGTCGCGAGACCCAGTACTTC | CASSLYSRETQYF | TRBJ2-5 | NA | TRBV11-2 | NA
TGTGCCATCGGGGTTGGCGGACCCATGAACACTGAAGCTTTCTTT | CAIGVGGPMNTEAFF | TRBJ1-1 | NA | TRBV28 | NA
TGCGCCAGCAGCCAAGATCGGGGGTCTGGAAACACCATATATTTT | CASSQDRGSGNTIYF | TRBJ1-3 | NA | TRBV4-1 | NA
TGTGCCAGCCATTCCTCGTCGAGCGGGGTTTCCTACAATGAGCAGTTCTTC | CASHSSSSGVSYNEQFF | TRBJ2-1 | NA | TRBV28 | TRBD2
TGTGCCTGGAGTGCGTCAGTTCTTGGAAACACCATATATTTT | CAWSASVLGNTIYF | TRBJ1-3 | NA | TRBV30 | NA
TGCGCCAGCAGCTTCACCGGGACAGGGGGGGACAATGAGCAGTTCTTC | CASSFTGTGGDNEQFF | TRBJ2-1 | NA | TRBV5-1 | TRBD1
TGTGCCAGCAGTTACAACGGCGGGGAATCACCCCTCCACTTT | CASSYNGGESPLHF | TRBJ1-6 | NA | TRBV6-5 | NA
TGTGCCAGCAGCTTAGCGGGAGGGGGAAGCTCCTACAATGAGCAGTTCTTC | CASSLAGGGSSYNEQFF | TRBJ2-1 | NA | TRBV7-8 | NA
TGTGCCATCAGATTGGCGGGAGGGCCCTACAATGAGCAGTTCTTC | CAIRLAGGPYNEQFF | TRBJ2-1 | NA | TRBV10-3 | TRBD2
TGTGCCAGCAGCCAGGGATTCAATCAGCCCCAGCATTTT | CASSQGFNQPQHF | TRBJ1-5 | NA | TRBV5-6 | NA
TGTGCCAGCAGCTTGGCACAGTTCCAAGAGACCCAGTACTTC | CASSLAQFQETQYF | TRBJ2-5 | NA | TRBV5-8 | NA
TGCGCCAGCAGCTTGGGACAGGGGGAAGGTGGCTACACCTTC | CASSLGQGEGGYTF | TRBJ1-2 | few | TRBV5-1 | TRBD1
TGTGCCAGCAGTCCCGGCCGGGCTTGGGGAGAGGGCCGTAGCAATCAGCCCCAGCATTTT | CASSPGRAWGEGRSNQPQHF | TRBJ1-5 | once | TRBV6-6 | NA
TGTGCTAGCAGCCCTTCCCCAGGGTATGCAGATACGCAGTATTTT | CASSPSPGYADTQYF | TRBJ2-3 | NA | TRBV7-7 | NA
TGCGCCAGCAGCCAAGTAGGGCGGTTGGACGAGCAGTACTTC | CASSQVGRLDEQYF | TRBJ2-7 | NA | TRBV4-1 | NA
TGTGCCAGCAGCTTGACCTCGGACAGGCGAAAACTGTTTTTT | CASSLTSDRRKLFF | TRBJ1-4 | NA | TRBV5-6 | TRBD1
TGTGCCAGCACCCTCTATAGCAATCAGCCCCAGCATTTT | CASTLYSNQPQHF | TRBJ1-5 | NA | TRBV12-3/TRBV12-4 | NA
TGTGCCAGCAGCTTAGTTACTAGCCCCGACGGGGAGCTGTTTTTT | CASSLVTSPDGELFF | TRBJ2-2 | NA | TRBV7-9 | NA
TGCGCCAGCAGCCAAGTTCTGAGGGGTTCTGGAAACACCATATATTTT | CASSQVLRGSGNTIYF | TRBJ1-3 | NA | TRBV4-1 | NA
TGTGCCAGCACCACGCAAAGGACTCCATTAGAAATCGCCAAAAACATTCAGTACTTC | CASTTQRTPLEIAKNIQYF | TRBJ2-4 | NA | TRBV6-4 | NA
TGTGCCACCAGCGCGGGGGGGCCGGCCAAAAACATTCAGTACTTC | CATSAGGPAKNIQYF | TRBJ2-4 | NA | TRBV15 | TRBD2
TGCGCCAGCAGCCCCGAGCAGGAAAAACTGTTTTTT | CASSPEQEKLFF | TRBJ1-4 | NA | TRBV4-1 | NA
TGTGCCAGCAGCCTCTATACAGGGTCCGAGCAGTACTTC | CASSLYTGSEQYF | TRBJ2-7 | NA | TRBV11-3 | NA
TGTGCCAGCAGTCCGAACAGGGGTGGGGCCAACGTCCTGACTTTC | CASSPNRGGANVLTF | TRBJ2-6 | NA | TRBV27 | TRBD1
TGTGCCAGCAGCCCCCTCCGGGGAGTGGGGCAAGAGACCCAGTACTTC | CASSPLRGVGQETQYF | TRBJ2-5 | NA | TRBV7-2 | NA
TGCCGGAGGGGCGGGAACACTGAAGCTTTCTTT | CRRGGNTEAFF | TRBJ1-1 | NA | TRBV20-1 | NA
TGTGCCACCAGCAGAGGGGGACGGGGCGGCCAATCTGGCTACACCTTC | CATSRGGRGGQSGYTF | TRBJ1-2 | NA | TRBV15 | NA
TGTGCCAGCGGGACAGCTAACTATGGCTACACCTTC | CASGTANYGYTF | TRBJ1-2 | NA | TRBV2 | TRBD1
TGTGCCAGCAGCGTAGAAGGAGGGAGCTCCTCACCCCTCCACTTT | CASSVEGGSSSPLHF | TRBJ1-6 | few | TRBV9 | NA
TGTGCCAGTATAATGACTAGCGGGAGTATGGGTGAGCAGTTCTTC | CASIMTSGSMGEQFF | TRBJ2-1 | NA | TRBV2 | TRBD2
TGTGCCAGCAGCCAAGGAAGGACAGCCAGCACAGATACGCAGTATTTT | CASSQGRTASTDTQYF | TRBJ2-3 | few | TRBV14 | NA
TGTGCCAGCAGCTTGGTGGGATCTGGGCAGCCCCAGCATTTT | CASSLVGSGQPQHF | TRBJ1-5 | NA | TRBV5-5 | NA
TGTGCCAGCAGCCACCCGGGACAGGGGGATACTGAAGCTTTCTTT | CASSHPGQGDTEAFF | TRBJ1-1 | NA | TRBV3-1/TRBV3-2 | TRBD1
TGTGCCAGCAGCCCGGTGGGGGCGAACACTGAAGCTTTCTTT | CASSPVGANTEAFF | TRBJ1-1 | once | TRBV14 | NA
TGTGCCACCAAGGAGCACCAGCCCCAGCATTTT | CATKEHQPQHF | TRBJ1-5 | NA | TRBV6-5 | NA
TGTGCCAGCAGTCCACTAGTCTCGGGGGAGCTGTTTTTT | CASSPLVSGELFF | TRBJ2-2 | NA | TRBV6-5 | NA
TGTGCCTCCTATCACAGGGAGAACACTGAAGCTTTCTTT | CASYHRENTEAFF | TRBJ1-1 | NA | TRBV19 | NA
TGTGCCAGCAGCGGGGGGGCAGGAGAGACCCAGTACTTC | CASSGGAGETQYF | TRBJ2-5 | NA | TRBV11-2 | NA
TGTGCCAGCAGCGTACGTGGGTTCCAAGGGCCCCAGCATTTT | CASSVRGFQGPQHF | TRBJ1-5 | NA | TRBV9 | NA
TGCAGCGTGGGACAGGCCGGATACGAGCAGTACTTC | CSVGQAGYEQYF | TRBJ2-7 | NA | TRBV29-1 | TRBD1